These T cell receptor beta chains were read from a single sample in a study of CD8 T cells in ankylosing spondylitis. TCRdb analysed the 5' RACE reads with MiXCR anew, one entry per CDR3 protein. The sample has about 450,000 distinct CDR3 sequences, approximately 26% seen once; the top ten hold 0.85% to 1%. Sequences were obtained from blood, either unsorted or a sorted T cell fraction (not recorded which). The receptors originated from a male donor with ankylosing spondylitis. CDR3s include the opening cysteine and the closing phenylalanine or tryptophan. A D gene is named only where the DNA matches it firmly. Clone sizes are given selectively: once, few, many, or a class where the clone is expanded.

v_gene	d_gene	j_gene	abundance	CDR3aa	CDR3nt
TRBV5-1	TRBD2	TRBJ2-2	.	CASSGPSGRAHTGELFF	TGCGCCAGCAGCGGCCCCAGCGGGAGGGCCCACACCGGGGAGCTGTTTTTT
TRBV5-1	TRBD2	TRBJ2-1	.	CASSLTSGFISNEQFF	TGCGCCAGCAGCTTGACTAGCGGCTTCATTTCCAATGAGCAGTTCTTC
TRBV7-2	.	TRBJ1-5	.	CASSKDGDFNQPQHF	TGTGCCAGCAGCAAAGACGGAGATTTCAATCAGCCCCAGCATTTT
TRBV11-2	.	TRBJ2-1	many	CASSHMGRDNEQFF	TGTGCCAGCAGCCACATGGGCAGGGACAATGAGCAGTTCTTC
TRBV7-9	.	TRBJ1-2	few	CASSLETYGYTF	TGTGCCAGCAGCTTAGAGACCTATGGCTACACCTTC
TRBV15	TRBD1	TRBJ2-5	.	CATSRVGTGGETQYF	TGTGCCACCAGCAGAGTAGGGACAGGGGGAGAGACCCAGTACTTC
TRBV5-1	.	TRBJ1-2	.	CASSLLEGAGYGYTF	TGCGCCAGCAGCTTGTTAGAGGGCGCAGGCTATGGCTACACCTTC
TRBV15	.	TRBJ1-1	few	CATSRIGAKRTEAFF	TGTGCCACCAGCAGAATCGGAGCCAAACGGACTGAAGCTTTCTTT
TRBV20-1	.	TRBJ2-5	few	CSALDSSGETQYF	TGCAGTGCTCTGGATAGCTCCGGAGAGACCCAGTACTTC
TRBV12-3/TRBV12-4	TRBD1	TRBJ1-2	few	CASSLTGGAYGYTF	TGTGCCAGCAGTCTGACAGGGGGGGCCTATGGCTACACCTTC
TRBV20-1	TRBD2	TRBJ2-1	few	CSARDPRLAGEDEQFF	TGCAGTGCTAGAGATCCAAGACTAGCGGGAGAAGACGAGCAGTTCTTC
TRBV6-1	.	TRBJ2-7	.	CASSANIQQTYEQYF	TGTGCCAGCAGTGCGAATATACAGCAGACCTACGAGCAGTACTTC
TRBV7-6	.	TRBJ2-7	.	CASSEGRDEQYF	TGTGCCAGCAGCGAAGGCAGGGACGAGCAGTACTTC
TRBV30	.	TRBJ2-7	.	CAWNEDSYEQYF	TGTGCCTGGAACGAGGATTCCTACGAGCAGTACTTC
TRBV20-1	.	TRBJ2-2	.	CSAVRSAGRTGELFF	TGCAGTGCCGTCCGTTCGGCAGGGAGAACCGGGGAGCTGTTTTTT
TRBV7-2	TRBD1	TRBJ2-3	.	CASSISGTEADTQYF	TGTGCCAGCAGCATTTCCGGGACAGAAGCAGATACGCAGTATTTT
TRBV6-5	.	TRBJ2-5	.	CASSYSGLASETQYF	TGTGCCAGCAGTTACTCGGGGCTAGCGTCGGAGACCCAGTACTTC
TRBV7-6	.	TRBJ1-5	.	CASSLALGQPQHF	TGTGCCAGCAGCTTAGCGCTTGGGCAGCCCCAGCATTTT
TRBV20-1	.	TRBJ2-7	.	CSAKTDSYEQYF	TGCAGTGCTAAGACAGACTCCTACGAGCAGTACTTC
TRBV4-1	.	TRBJ2-5	.	CASSQERWEETQYF	TGCGCCAGCAGCCAAGAGCGATGGGAAGAGACCCAGTACTTC
TRBV7-7	TRBD1	TRBJ2-7	.	CASSPRDRENYEQYF	TGTGCCAGCAGCCCCCGGGACAGGGAGAACTACGAGCAGTACTTC
TRBV3-1	TRBD1	TRBJ1-4	many	CASSQDQQGDEKLFF	TGTGCCAGCAGCCAAGATCAACAGGGGGATGAAAAACTGTTTTTT
TRBV4-1	.	TRBJ2-2	.	CASSQVGRGEVGELFF	TGCGCCAGCAGCCAAGTGGGCCGGGGCGAGGTCGGGGAGCTGTTTTTT
TRBV4-1	TRBD2	TRBJ2-2	few	CASSHPGLAGSGELFF	TGCGCCAGCAGCCACCCGGGACTAGCGGGGTCCGGGGAGCTGTTTTTT
TRBV7-9	.	TRBJ1-2	.	CASLRGDPNYGYTF	TGTGCCAGCCTTAGGGGGGACCCTAACTATGGCTACACCTTC
TRBV12-3/TRBV12-4	TRBD2	TRBJ2-1	.	CASSLRGRVQFF	TGTGCCAGCAGCCTACGGGGGAGGGTGCAGTTCTTC
TRBV5-6	.	TRBJ2-4	few	CASSLIGLAKNIQYF	TGTGCCAGCAGCTTGATCGGGTTAGCCAAAAACATTCAGTACTTC
TRBV20-1	.	TRBJ2-1	few	CSARDRGGVTYNEQFF	TGCAGTGCTAGAGATCGGGGCGGGGTCACCTACAATGAGCAGTTCTTC
TRBV4-1	TRBD1	TRBJ2-5	few	CASSRSGTVQETQYF	TGCGCCAGCAGCCGTTCCGGGACAGTCCAAGAGACCCAGTACTTC
TRBV3-1	.	TRBJ2-5	few	CASSPSGVSGTQYF	TGTGCCAGCAGCCCGTCCGGGGTCTCGGGGACCCAGTACTTC
TRBV27	TRBD1	TRBJ2-4	.	CASSLRQGKAKNIQYF	TGTGCCAGCAGTTTGAGACAGGGGAAAGCCAAAAACATTCAGTACTTC
TRBV7-8	.	TRBJ1-2	few	CASSLNRDRDGYTF	TGTGCCAGCAGCCTCAACAGGGATCGGGATGGCTACACCTTC
TRBV5-1	TRBD1	TRBJ2-1	many	CASSFLPGQGNNEQFF	TGCGCCAGCAGCTTCTTGCCGGGACAGGGAAACAATGAGCAGTTCTTC
TRBV12-3/TRBV12-4	.	TRBJ2-7	.	CASSLQQGRFEQYF	TGTGCCAGCAGTTTACAACAGGGTAGGTTCGAGCAGTACTTC
TRBV20-1	TRBD2	TRBJ2-1	once	CSARAPTSGNNEQFF	TGCAGTGCTAGAGCCCCGACTAGCGGGAACAATGAGCAGTTCTTC
TRBV11-2	.	TRBJ2-2	few	CASSSRGTSTGELFF	TGTGCCAGCAGCTCTCGGGGCACTTCCACCGGGGAGCTGTTTTTT
TRBV5-1	.	TRBJ2-1	.	CASSLGAGSGEQFF	TGCGCCAGCAGCTTGGGGGCAGGCTCGGGTGAGCAGTTCTTC
TRBV12-3/TRBV12-4	TRBD2	TRBJ2-1	.	CASSSAGTKDEQFF	TGTGCCAGCAGTTCCGCAGGGACTAAAGATGAGCAGTTCTTC
TRBV20-1	TRBD1	TRBJ2-5	few	CSARTGLETQYF	TGCAGTGCTAGGACAGGGTTAGAGACCCAGTACTTC
TRBV18	TRBD1	TRBJ2-1	.	CASSPRQGANEQFF	TGTGCCAGCTCACCACGCCAGGGGGCAAATGAGCAGTTCTTC
TRBV11-2	.	TRBJ1-2	many	CASSSPRHYGYTF	TGTGCCAGCAGCTCTCCACGGCACTATGGCTACACCTTC
TRBV2	.	TRBJ2-1	many	CASTPLLTNEQFF	TGTGCCAGCACCCCACTCCTAACCAATGAGCAGTTCTTC
TRBV2	.	TRBJ1-4	.	CASSGERGKLFF	TGTGCCAGCAGTGGAGAGCGTGGAAAACTGTTTTTT
TRBV7-9	.	TRBJ2-7	.	CASSPRGDSSYEQYF	TGTGCCAGCAGCCCTCGGGGGGACAGCTCCTACGAGCAGTACTTC
TRBV14	.	TRBJ1-5	.	CASSQGGSSNQPQHF	TGTGCCAGCAGCCAAGGGGGATCTAGCAATCAGCCCCAGCATTTT
TRBV29-1	.	TRBJ2-1	.	CSTRTLGGVNEQFF	TGCAGCACCCGGACTTTGGGCGGGGTGAATGAGCAGTTCTTC
TRBV2	TRBD2	TRBJ2-2	few	CASSYTSGRAPGELFF	TGTGCCAGCAGCTATACTAGCGGGAGGGCCCCCGGGGAGCTGTTTTTT
TRBV12-3/TRBV12-4	.	TRBJ2-3	few	CASSLRGPDTQYF	TGTGCCAGCAGTCTCCGCGGTCCAGATACGCAGTATTTT